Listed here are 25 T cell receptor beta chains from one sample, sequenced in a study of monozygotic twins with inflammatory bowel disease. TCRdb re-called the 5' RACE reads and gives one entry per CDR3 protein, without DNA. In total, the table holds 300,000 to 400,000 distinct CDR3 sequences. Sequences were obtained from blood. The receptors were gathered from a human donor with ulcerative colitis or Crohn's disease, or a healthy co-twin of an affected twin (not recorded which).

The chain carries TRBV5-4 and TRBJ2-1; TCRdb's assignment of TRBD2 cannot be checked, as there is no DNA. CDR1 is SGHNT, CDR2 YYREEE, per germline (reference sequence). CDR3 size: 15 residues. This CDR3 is CASSLPSGSSGEQFF.

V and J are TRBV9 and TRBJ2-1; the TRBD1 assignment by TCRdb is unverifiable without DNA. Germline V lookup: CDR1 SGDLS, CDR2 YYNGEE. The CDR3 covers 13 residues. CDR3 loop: CASSVTGHNEQFF.

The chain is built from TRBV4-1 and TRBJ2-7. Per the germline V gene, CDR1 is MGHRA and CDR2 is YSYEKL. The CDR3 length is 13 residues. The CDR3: CASSQGQNYEQYF.

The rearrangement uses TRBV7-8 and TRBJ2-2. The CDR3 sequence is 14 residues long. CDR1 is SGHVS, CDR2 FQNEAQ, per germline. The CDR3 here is CASSLVIITGELFF.

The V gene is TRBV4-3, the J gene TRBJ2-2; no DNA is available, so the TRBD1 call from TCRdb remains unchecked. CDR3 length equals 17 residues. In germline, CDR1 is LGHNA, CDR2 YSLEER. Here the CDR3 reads CASSQGQMGANTGELFF.

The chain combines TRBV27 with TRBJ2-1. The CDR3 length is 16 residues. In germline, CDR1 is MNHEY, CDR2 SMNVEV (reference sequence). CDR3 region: CASSLRRGNSYNEQFF.

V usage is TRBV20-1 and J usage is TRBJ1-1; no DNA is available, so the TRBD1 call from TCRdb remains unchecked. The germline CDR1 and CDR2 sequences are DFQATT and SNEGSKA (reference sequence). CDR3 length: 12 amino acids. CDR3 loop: CSAPRDHLKAFF.

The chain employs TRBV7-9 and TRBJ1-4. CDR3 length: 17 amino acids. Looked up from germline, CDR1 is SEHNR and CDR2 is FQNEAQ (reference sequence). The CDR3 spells CASSLVIQAATNEKLFF.

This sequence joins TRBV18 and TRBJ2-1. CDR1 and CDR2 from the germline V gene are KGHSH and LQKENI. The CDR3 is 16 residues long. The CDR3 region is CASSPYSGSSYNEQFF.

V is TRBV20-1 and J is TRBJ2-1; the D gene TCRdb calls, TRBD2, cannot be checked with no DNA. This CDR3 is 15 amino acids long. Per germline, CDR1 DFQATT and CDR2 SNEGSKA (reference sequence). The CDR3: CSAGSGGSSYNEQFF.

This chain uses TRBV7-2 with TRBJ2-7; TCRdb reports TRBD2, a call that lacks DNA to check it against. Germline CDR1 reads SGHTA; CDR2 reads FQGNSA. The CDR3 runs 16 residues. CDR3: CASSLDVAGVTYEQYF.

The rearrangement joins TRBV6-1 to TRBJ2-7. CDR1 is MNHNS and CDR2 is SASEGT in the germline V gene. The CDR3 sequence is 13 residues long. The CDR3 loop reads CASSTVASYEQYF.

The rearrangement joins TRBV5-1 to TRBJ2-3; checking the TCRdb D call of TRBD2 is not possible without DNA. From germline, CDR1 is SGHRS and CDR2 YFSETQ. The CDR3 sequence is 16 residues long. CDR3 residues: CASSEGTSGSTDTQYF.

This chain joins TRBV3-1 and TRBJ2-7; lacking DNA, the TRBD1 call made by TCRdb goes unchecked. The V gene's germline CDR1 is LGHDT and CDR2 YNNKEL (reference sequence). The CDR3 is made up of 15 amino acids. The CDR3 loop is CASSFRQGSFYEQYF.

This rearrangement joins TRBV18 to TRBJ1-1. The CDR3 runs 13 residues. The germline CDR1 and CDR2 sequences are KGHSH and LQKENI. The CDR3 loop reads CASSPQTNTEAFF.

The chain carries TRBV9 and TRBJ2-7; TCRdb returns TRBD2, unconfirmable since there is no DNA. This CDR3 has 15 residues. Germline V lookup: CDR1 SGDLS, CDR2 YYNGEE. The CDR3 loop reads CASSVGWGSSYEQYF.

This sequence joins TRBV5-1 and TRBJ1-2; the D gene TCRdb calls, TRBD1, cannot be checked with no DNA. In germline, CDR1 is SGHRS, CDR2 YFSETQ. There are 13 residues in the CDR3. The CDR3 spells CASSSDSNYGYTF.

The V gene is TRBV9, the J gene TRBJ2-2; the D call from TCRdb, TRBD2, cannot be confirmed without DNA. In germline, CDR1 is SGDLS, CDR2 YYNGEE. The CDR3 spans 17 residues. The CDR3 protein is CASSPSETTANTGELFF.

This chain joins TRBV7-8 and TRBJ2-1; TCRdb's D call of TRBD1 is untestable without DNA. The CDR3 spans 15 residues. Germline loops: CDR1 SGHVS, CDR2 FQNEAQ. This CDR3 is CASSPRLERGAEQFF. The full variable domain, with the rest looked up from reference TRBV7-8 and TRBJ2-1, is GAGVSQSPRYKVAKRGQDVALRCDPISGHVSLFWYQQALGQGPEFLTYFQNEAQLDKSGLPSDRFFAERPEGSVSTLKIQRTQQEDSAVYLCASSPRLERGAEQFFGPGTRLTVL.

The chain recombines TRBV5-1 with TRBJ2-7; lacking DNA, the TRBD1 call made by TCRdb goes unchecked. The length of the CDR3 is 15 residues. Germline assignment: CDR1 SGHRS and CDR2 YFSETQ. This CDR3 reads CASSFRDVLSYEQYF.

The CDR3 loop reads CASSLGRGDPNQPQHF. V is TRBV12-3 or TRBV12-4 and J is TRBJ1-5; TCRdb gives TRBD1 as the D gene, but with no DNA this cannot be confirmed. There are 16 residues in the CDR3.

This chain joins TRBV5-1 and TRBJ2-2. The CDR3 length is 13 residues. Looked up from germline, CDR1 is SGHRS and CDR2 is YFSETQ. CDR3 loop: CASSLHLAGELFF. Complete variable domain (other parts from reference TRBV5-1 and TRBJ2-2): KAGVTQTPRYLIKTRGQQVTLSCSPISGHRSVSWYQQTPGQGLQFLFEYFSETQRNKGNFPGRFSGRQFSNSRSEMNVSTLELGDSALYLCASSLHLAGELFFGEGSRLTVL.

The CDR3 region is CATTSSGGPYEQFF. The rearrangement links TRBV10-2 to TRBJ2-1; no DNA is available, so the TRBD2 call from TCRdb remains unchecked. The CDR3 runs to 14 residues. Per the germline V gene, CDR1 is WSHSY and CDR2 is SAAADI.

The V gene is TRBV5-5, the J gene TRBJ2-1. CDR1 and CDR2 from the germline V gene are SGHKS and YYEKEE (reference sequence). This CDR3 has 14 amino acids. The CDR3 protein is CASSRLSSYNEQFF.

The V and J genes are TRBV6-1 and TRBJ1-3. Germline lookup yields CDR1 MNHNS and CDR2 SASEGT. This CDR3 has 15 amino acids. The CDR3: CASSWSQEYGNTIYF.